This entry concerns a single TCR beta chain. What it binds is not known. CDR1 is SNHLY, CDR2 FYNNEI, per germline. Between the trimmed V and J ends, which lost 4 bases and 0 bases, there was a span of 10 bases. The CDR3 consists of 16 residues. The data derive from a study of CD8+ T cells in alopecia areata. Study-wide background: Treatment comprised oral tofacitinib, 5 to 10 mg twice daily, in treated patients. Findings of the study overall: The study also sequences resident alphabeta T cells of normal skin in scalp samples. More clonal than normal scalp was lesional scalp, particularly alopecia totalis/universalis.

Isolated RNA was reverse transcribed into cDNA used as the sequencing template. TCRdb's copy holds only in-frame clones and misses some; the assay was immunoSEQ multiplex PCR. The sample yields 150,000 or so clones, about 46% seen once. The source of this sequence is a human donor with alopecia areata. The specimen was CD8+ T cells sorted from blood, collected at week 0. This chain uses TRBV2 with TRBJ2-6; perhaps TRBD2 as D (6 bases). CDR3: CASSVGGFSGANVLTF. In nucleotides, the CDR3 is TGTGCCAGCAGTGTGGGGGGATTCTCTGGGGCCAACGTCCTGACTTTC.